These 25 T cell receptor beta chains were sequenced from one sample in a study of T-cell memory formation after mild COVID-19. TCRdb fed the 5' RACE reads into MiXCR, producing one record per CDR3 protein. The sample consists of approximately 260,000 distinct CDR3 sequences, about a sixth of them appearing once. The sample consisted of PBMCs or a T cell subset sorted from them (not recorded which). Receptors were obtained from a man aged 18 to 35 who had mild COVID-19 (a few samples of this study predate the infection). Cell type and time point are not known.

This clonotype has at least ten counts. The chain uses TRBV7-2 and TRBJ1-1; possibly TRBD1 for D (5 bases). V was shortened by 4 bases and J by 0 bases, with 9 bases between the two germline ends. Germline CDR1 reads SGHTA; CDR2 reads FQGNSA. There are 14 residues in the CDR3. CDR3 in amino acids: CASSSTGLNTEAFF. The CDR3 DNA sequence: TGTGCCAGCAGCTCCACGGGGCTGAACACTGAAGCTTTCTTT.

The V and J genes are TRBV5-1 and TRBJ1-2; 10 bases map to TRBD1. The CDR3 is 13 residues long. Germline V CDR1 and CDR2: SGHRS, YFSETQ. The junction had 4 bases not matched to a gene; V was cut back by 5 bases and J by 6 bases. The CDR3 DNA reads as TGCGCCAGCAGTCGGGACAGGGGAAATGGCTACACCTTC. It yields the protein CASSRDRGNGYTF.

V usage is TRBV5-1 and J usage is TRBJ1-5; D ambiguous. Germline CDR1 and CDR2: SGHRS and YFSETQ. The CDR3 runs 15 residues. The V end lost 0 bases, the J end lost 2 bases, and 9 bases lay between the germline ends. CDR3: CASSLAGEGNQPQHF. The CDR3 bases are TGCGCCAGCAGCTTGGCCGGGGAGGGCAATCAGCCCCAGCATTTT.

There are many counts of this clonotype. V and J are TRBV12-3 or TRBV12-4 and TRBJ2-5, with D tentatively TRBD1 (6 bases). CDR3 size: 17 residues. The V end lost 6 bases, the J end lost 3 bases, and 23 bases lay between the germline ends. CDR3 nucleotide sequence: TGTGCCAGCAGCCTAATGGGGGCCCGGGACGGCAAAGAGACCCAGTACTTC. It yields the protein CASSLMGARDGKETQYF.

The sample holds a few counts of this clonotype. This rearrangement joins TRBV24-1 to TRBJ2-1; 8 bases align to TRBD2. Germline-derived CDR1 and CDR2 are KGHDR and SFDVKD. CDR3 size: 13 residues. J lost 8 bases, V lost 2 bases, and 1 base had no gene match. The DNA of the CDR3 is TGTGCCACCAGTGATTCGGGAGGGGATGAGCAGTTCTTC. It is translated as CATSDSGGDEQFF.

The chain joins TRBV27 to TRBJ2-7; 10 positions match TRBD2. The CDR3 runs 17 residues. The J segment lost 3 bases and the V segment lost 7 bases, leaving 15 bases of the junction unmatched. Looked up from germline, CDR1 is MNHEY and CDR2 is SMNVEV (reference sequence). This CDR3 reads CASKLRAGTSEYYEQYV. The CDR3 nucleotides read TGTGCCAGCAAACTCCGGGCCGGGACTAGCGAGTACTACGAGCAGTACGTC.

This clonotype was seen only a few times. The CDR3: CASSSWTGGYNEQFF. Written as DNA, the CDR3 is TGTGCCAGCAGTTCCTGGACAGGGGGCTACAATGAGCAGTTCTTC. This sequence joins TRBV6-2 or TRBV6-3 and TRBJ2-1; TRBD1 matches 10 bases. This CDR3 is 15 amino acids long. CDR1 is MNHEY, CDR2 SVGEGT, per germline. V lost 4 bases to trimming and J lost 3 bases; unmatched junction nucleotides: 3.

The genes are TRBV7-2 and TRBJ1-2; no clear D. The CDR3 has 14 residues. Germline V lookup: CDR1 SGHTA, CDR2 FQGNSA. V lost 2 bases and J lost 2, with 9 bases in between. The CDR3 sequence is CASSLLLGNYGYTF. The CDR3 DNA sequence: TGTGCCAGCAGCTTACTTTTGGGGAACTATGGCTACACCTTC.

This clonotype was counted only a few times. The V gene is TRBV10-3, the J gene TRBJ1-6; the match to TRBD1 covers 8 bases. V lost 5 bases to trimming and J lost 7 bases; unmatched junction nucleotides: 4. The CDR3 totals 14 residues. Germline V gene data show CDR1 as ENHRY and CDR2 as SYGVKD. The CDR3 nucleotides are TGTGCCATCAGTCGGACAGGGCCGAATTCACCCCTCCACTTT. Its protein product is CAISRTGPNSPLHF.

Concerning this clonotype: This could be a read error, since a much larger clone is one nucleotide away. This chain joins TRBV7-2 and TRBJ2-5; D ambiguous. Germline-derived CDR1 and CDR2 are SGHTA and FQGNSA. The CDR3 is made up of 12 amino acids. The V and J ends lost 2 bases and 4 bases respectively, with 5 bases between them. The CDR3, as DNA: TGTGCCAGCAGCTTATTGTCAGAGACCCAGTACTTC. As protein: CASSLLSETQYF.

This clonotype has a handful of counts. The chain is built from TRBV11-2 and TRBJ1-2, with 10 bases identical to TRBD1. J was trimmed by 0 bases and V by 5 bases; bases with no gene match: 6. The CDR3 is 16 residues long. Germline V gene data show CDR1 as SGHAT and CDR2 as FQNNGV. The CDR3 DNA reads as TGTGCCAGCAGCCACGGGACAGGGGATACTAACTATGGCTACACCTTC. This translates into CASSHGTGDTNYGYTF. Looking up the rest from reference TRBV11-2 and TRBJ1-2 gives the full variable domain: EAGVAQSPRYKIIEKRQSVAFWCNPISGHATLYWYQQILGQGPKLLIQFQNNGVVDDSQLPKDRFSAERLKGVDSTLKIQPAKLEDSAVYLCASSHGTGDTNYGYTFGSGTRLTVV.

The V and J genes are TRBV7-6 and TRBJ2-7; 8 positions agree with TRBD1. Losses at the gene ends were 5 bases for V and 1 base for J; bases not matched to a gene: 10. The germline CDR1 and CDR2 sequences are SGHVS and FNYEAQ. The CDR3 contains 16 residues. CDR3 region: CASSQIQGATSYEQYF. CDR3 coding DNA: TGTGCCAGCAGCCAAATCCAGGGGGCGACTTCCTACGAGCAGTACTTC.

This clonotype was seen a handful of times. V is TRBV7-8 and J is TRBJ2-3; 8 nucleotides match TRBD2. The CDR3 is made up of 16 amino acids. Unmatched junction bases numbered 13, after V lost 5 bases and J lost 6 bases. Germline values: CDR1 SGHVS, CDR2 FQNEAQ. The chain's CDR3 is CASSTFSHLAGDTQYF. In DNA form, the CDR3 reads TGTGCCAGCAGCACTTTTTCGCACTTAGCGGGGGATACGCAGTATTTT.

This clonotype was detected once. The chain joins TRBV6-6 to TRBJ2-5; D assignment may be TRBD1 or TRBD2 (5 bases each). Germline loops: CDR1 MNHNY, CDR2 SVGAGI (reference sequence). The CDR3 consists of 14 residues. The V end was cut by 6 bases, the J end by 2 bases, with 13 bases between. CDR3 nucleotide sequence: TGTGCCAGCAGCAATAGCTGGGGGCAAGAGACCCAGTACTTC. Protein product: CASSNSWGQETQYF.

This chain joins TRBV27 and TRBJ1-5, with a possible D match to TRBD1 (5 bases). There are 16 residues in the CDR3. Germline V CDR1 and CDR2: MNHEY, SMNVEV (reference sequence). V shed 7 bases and J shed 0 bases, with 16 bases lying between them. The CDR3, as DNA: TGTGCCAGCACCTCCTTGGCAGGGACTAGCAATCAGCCCCAGCATTTT. Amino acid sequence: CASTSLAGTSNQPQHF.

A few counts support this clonotype. V usage is TRBV28 and J usage is TRBJ2-1; D is possibly TRBD1 (5 bases). V lost 9 bases and J lost 0, with 21 bases in between. This CDR3 contains 17 residues. Germline V gene sequence: CDR1 MDHEN, CDR2 SYDVKM. Here the CDR3 reads CASSPLGHSSSYNEQFF. CDR3 sequence (DNA): TGTGCCAGTTCCCCCCTGGGGCACTCGAGCTCCTACAATGAGCAGTTCTTC.

The chain links TRBV5-1 to TRBJ2-1; D call uncertain. The V and J ends lost 4 bases and 2 bases respectively, with 16 bases between them. This CDR3 contains 16 residues. CDR1 is SGHRS, CDR2 YFSETQ, per germline. The CDR3 loop reads CASSPFPGSTYNEQFF. Written as DNA, the CDR3 is TGCGCCAGCAGCCCGTTCCCAGGAAGTACCTACAATGAGCAGTTCTTC.

The CDR3 nucleotides read TGCAGTGCTAGAGAGGTCAGCTATCAGCCCCAGCATTTT. Translated: CSAREVSYQPQHF. The rearrangement joins TRBV20-1 to TRBJ1-5; D gene unclear. The germline V gene encodes CDR1 DFQATT and CDR2 SNEGSKA (reference sequence). This CDR3 comprises 13 residues. Trimming stripped 0 bases from V and 5 bases from J, with 8 bases between.

This clonotype was detected a few times. This chain uses TRBV20-1 with TRBJ2-5; no clear D gene. Trimming took off 3 bases at V and 5 bases at J, with 16 bases between the two ends. CDR1 and CDR2 (germline): DFQATT, SNEGSKA (reference sequence). CDR3 length: 14 amino acids. CDR3 region: CSASSRPQRETQYF. Written as DNA, the CDR3 is TGCAGTGCTAGCTCCAGGCCCCAACGGGAGACCCAGTACTTC.

This chain joins TRBV7-9 and TRBJ1-3, with unresolved D. This CDR3 has 14 residues. Germline CDR1 and CDR2: SEHNR and FQNEAQ (reference sequence). The V end was cut by 5 bases, the J end by 0 bases, with 8 bases between. DNA of the CDR3: TGTGCCAGCAGCCCTCCCTCCTCTGGAAACACCATATATTTT. Its protein product is CASSPPSSGNTIYF.

The gene calls are TRBV7-2 and TRBJ1-1; D perhaps matches TRBD1 (5 bases). CDR1 is SGHTA and CDR2 is FQGNSA in the germline V gene. This CDR3 contains 14 residues. V was shortened by 3 bases and J by 1 base, with 9 bases between the two germline ends. The CDR3 sequence: CASSLGDENTEAFF. Here the CDR3 DNA reads TGTGCCAGCAGCTTGGGGGACGAGAACACTGAAGCTTTCTTT. Based on the CDR3 plus reference TRBV7-2 and TRBJ1-1, the full variable domain is GAGVSQSPSNKVTEKGKDVELRCDPISGHTALYWYRQSLGQGLEFLIYFQGNSAPDKSGLPSDRFSAERTGGSVSTLTIQRTQQEDSAVYLCASSLGDENTEAFFGQGTRLTVV.

The sample holds a few counts of this clonotype. V gene TRBV9 combines with J gene TRBJ2-3, with D hard to call. With 0 bases removed from V and 0 bases from J, the gap between germline ends came to 17 bases. CDR1 SGDLS and CDR2 YYNGEE come from the germline V gene. This CDR3 has 18 amino acids. CDR3 coding DNA: TGTGCCAGCAGCGTAGTATCCGTCTTGGGCGGCAGCACAGATACGCAGTATTTT. This encodes CASSVVSVLGGSTDTQYF.

This clonotype came up a few times. The gene calls are TRBV7-9 and TRBJ2-2; possibly TRBD1 or TRBD2 for D (7 bases each). Looked up from germline, CDR1 is SEHNR and CDR2 is FQNEAQ (reference sequence). CDR3 length: 17 amino acids. V lost 2 bases and J lost 7, with 20 bases in between. In nucleotides, the CDR3 is TGTGCCAGCAGCTTACCTATCGGCAGGGGGGGCGACGGGGAGCTGTTTTTT. It translates to CASSLPIGRGGDGELFF.

J is TRBJ2-3 and V is TRBV9; D call uncertain. Germline V gives CDR1 SGDLS, CDR2 YYNGEE. V was clipped by 0 bases and J by 5 bases, with 4 bases between them. This CDR3 is built from 12 residues. The CDR3 sequence: CASSVEGDTQYF. The CDR3 nucleotides are TGTGCCAGCAGCGTAGAAGGAGATACGCAGTATTTT.

This clonotype was seen ten or more times. The J gene is TRBJ1-1, the V gene TRBV5-1; TRBD1 is a possible D gene (6 bases). Trimming removed 6 bases at V and 2 bases at J, with 14 bases between. This CDR3 spans 14 amino acids. Per germline, CDR1 SGHRS and CDR2 YFSETQ. The CDR3 nucleotides are TGCGCCAGCACCCGGGGGGGGCGTAACACTGAAGCTTTCTTT. This sequence encodes CASTRGGRNTEAFF.